This T cell receptor (beta chain) originates from a study of T cells after yellow fever vaccination. General study findings and limits: A secondary response was less intense yet reached its peak sooner, at day 5 versus 15. Post-booster samples contained most primary-vaccination clones (just under 98% CD4, around 88% CD8).

MiXCR, run by TCRdb on the 5' RACE reads, gives a single entry per CDR3 protein. The repertoire holds 200,000 to 300,000 distinct CDR3 sequences, with roughly 3.7% as singletons. This clonotype was recorded at least ten times. Its antigen is as yet unknown. The CDR3 is 18 amino acids. Germline-derived CDR1 and CDR2 are SGHAT and FQNNGV. Trimming cost V 0 bases and J 0 bases, with 18 bases left between them. The sequencing here drew on PBMCs, taken 15 days after the yellow fever booster vaccination. The chain uses TRBV11-2 and TRBJ2-7; no firm D call. This TCR was sampled from a man younger than 35 who received the YFV17D yellow fever vaccine. The CDR3 loop reads CASSLDLLGLPSSYEQYF. The CDR3 DNA reads TGTGCCAGCAGCTTAGATCTTCTCGGGCTCCCGAGCTCCTACGAGCAGTACTTC. Based on the CDR3 plus reference TRBV11-2 and TRBJ2-7, the full variable domain is EAGVAQSPRYKIIEKRQSVAFWCNPISGHATLYWYQQILGQGPKLLIQFQNNGVVDDSQLPKDRFSAERLKGVDSTLKIQPAKLEDSAVYLCASSLDLLGLPSSYEQYFGPGTRLTVT.